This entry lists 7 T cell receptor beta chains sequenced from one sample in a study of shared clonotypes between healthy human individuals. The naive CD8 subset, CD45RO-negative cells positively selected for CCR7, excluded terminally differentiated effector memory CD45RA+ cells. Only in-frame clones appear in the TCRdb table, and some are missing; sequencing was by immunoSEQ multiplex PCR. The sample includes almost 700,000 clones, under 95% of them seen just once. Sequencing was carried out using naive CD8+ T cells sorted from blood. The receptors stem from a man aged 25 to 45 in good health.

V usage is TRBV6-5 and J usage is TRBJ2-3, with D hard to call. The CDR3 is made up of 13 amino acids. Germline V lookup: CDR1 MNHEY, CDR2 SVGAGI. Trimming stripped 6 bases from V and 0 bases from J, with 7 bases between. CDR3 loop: CASSLTSTDTQYF. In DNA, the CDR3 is TGTGCCAGCAGCCTTACTAGCACAGATACGCAGTATTTT.

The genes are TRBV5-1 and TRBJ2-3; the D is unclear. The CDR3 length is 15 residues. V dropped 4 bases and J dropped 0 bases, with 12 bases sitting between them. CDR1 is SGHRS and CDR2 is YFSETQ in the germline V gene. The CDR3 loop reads CASSLGVTSTDTQYF. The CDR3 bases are TGCGCCAGCAGCCTCGGAGTTACTAGCACAGATACGCAGTATTTT.

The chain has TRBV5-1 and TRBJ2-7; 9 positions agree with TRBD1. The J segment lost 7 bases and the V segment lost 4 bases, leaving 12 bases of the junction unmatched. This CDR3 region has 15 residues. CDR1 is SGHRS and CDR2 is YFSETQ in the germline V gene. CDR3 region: CASSVRQGDPLEQYF. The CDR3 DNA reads TGCGCCAGCAGCGTCAGACAGGGGGACCCCTTGGAGCAGTACTTC.

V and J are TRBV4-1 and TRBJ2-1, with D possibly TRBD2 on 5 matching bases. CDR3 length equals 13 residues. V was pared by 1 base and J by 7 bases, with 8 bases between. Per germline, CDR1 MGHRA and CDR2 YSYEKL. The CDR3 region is CASSQVGVNEQFF. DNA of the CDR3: TGCGCCAGCAGCCAAGTCGGGGTGAATGAGCAGTTCTTC.

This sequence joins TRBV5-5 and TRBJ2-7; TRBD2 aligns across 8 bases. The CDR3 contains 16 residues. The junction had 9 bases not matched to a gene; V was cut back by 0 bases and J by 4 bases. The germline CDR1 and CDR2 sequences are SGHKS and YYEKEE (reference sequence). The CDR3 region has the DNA TGTGCCAGCAGCTTGGCCGCGATAGCGGGAACGTACGAGCAGTACTTC. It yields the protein CASSLAAIAGTYEQYF.

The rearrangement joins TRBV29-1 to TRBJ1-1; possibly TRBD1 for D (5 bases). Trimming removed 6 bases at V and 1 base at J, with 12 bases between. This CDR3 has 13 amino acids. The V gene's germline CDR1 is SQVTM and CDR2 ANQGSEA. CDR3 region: CSVETDKNTEAFF. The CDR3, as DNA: TGCAGCGTGGAAACGGACAAGAACACTGAAGCTTTCTTT.

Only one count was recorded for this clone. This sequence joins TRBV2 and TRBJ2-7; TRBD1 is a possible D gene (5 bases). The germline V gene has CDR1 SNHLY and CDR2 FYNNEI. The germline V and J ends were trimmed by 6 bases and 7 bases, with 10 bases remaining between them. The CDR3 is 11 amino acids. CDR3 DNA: TGTGCCAGCAGCCCAGGGCTGGAGCAGTACTTC. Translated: CASSPGLEQYF.